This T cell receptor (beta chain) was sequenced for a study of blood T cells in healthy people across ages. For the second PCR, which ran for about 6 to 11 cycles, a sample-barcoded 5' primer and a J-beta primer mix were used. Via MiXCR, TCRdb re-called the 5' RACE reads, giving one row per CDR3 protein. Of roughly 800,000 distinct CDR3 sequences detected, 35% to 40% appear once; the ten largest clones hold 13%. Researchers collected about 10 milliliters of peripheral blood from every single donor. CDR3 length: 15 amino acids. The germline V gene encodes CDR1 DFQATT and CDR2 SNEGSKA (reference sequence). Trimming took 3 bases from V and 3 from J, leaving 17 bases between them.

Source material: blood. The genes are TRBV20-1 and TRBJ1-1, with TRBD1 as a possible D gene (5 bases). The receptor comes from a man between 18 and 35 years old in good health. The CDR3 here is CSASPRGGRDTEAFF. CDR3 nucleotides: TGCAGTGCTAGCCCTCGGGGGGGACGGGACACTGAAGCTTTCTTT.